These 25 T cell receptor beta chains originate from one sample sequenced in a study of shared clonotypes between healthy human individuals. The table came from immunoSEQ multiplex PCR; TCRdb's copy has only in-frame clones and leaves some out. Of some 790,000 clones listed, 55% to 80% are singletons. The sample consisted of memory CD4+ T cells sorted from blood. Specified subset: CD45RA-negative fraction. Source of these receptors: a woman aged 25 to 39 in good health.

The chain recombines TRBV15 with TRBJ2-7; D might be TRBD2 (5 bases). Germline V gives CDR1 LNHNV, CDR2 YYDKDF (reference sequence). The CDR3 is 13 amino acids. V dropped 5 bases and J dropped 4 bases, with 12 bases sitting between them. CDR3 amino acids: CATSQSGAYEQYF. In DNA form, the CDR3 reads TGTGCCACCAGCCAAAGCGGAGCGTACGAGCAGTACTTC.

This rearrangement joins TRBV7-9 to TRBJ2-7; 7 bases agree with TRBD2. CDR3 length: 15 residues. V lost 5 bases to trimming and J lost 7 bases; unmatched junction nucleotides: 14. In germline, CDR1 is SEHNR, CDR2 FQNEAQ (reference sequence). The CDR3 spells CASSPGGRLMKEQYF. The DNA of the CDR3 is TGTGCCAGCAGCCCGGGGGGACGCCTGATGAAGGAGCAGTACTTC.

The chain carries TRBV4-2 and TRBJ2-7, with 13 bases aligning to TRBD2. Germline V gene lookup returns CDR1 LGHNA and CDR2 YNFKEQ. After removal of 4 bases from V and 3 bases from J, the junction contained 12 bases not matched to a gene. This CDR3 contains 18 residues. The CDR3 DNA reads as TGTGCCAGCAGCCGCTCTGGCACTAGCGGGAGGGCCCTCTACGAGCAGTACTTC. Amino acids: CASSRSGTSGRALYEQYF.

For the CDR3, the DNA is TGTGCCAGCGGAGGACTAGCGGTGAACAATGAGCAGTTCTTC. It encodes CASGGLAVNNEQFF. The chain links TRBV2 to TRBJ2-1; 10 bases align to TRBD2. Trimming took 8 bases from V and 5 from J; bases not matched to a gene: 6. Germline CDR1 SNHLY, CDR2 FYNNEI. The CDR3 has 14 residues.

V is TRBV6-1 and J is TRBJ1-5, with unresolved D. Trimming cost V 5 bases and J 3 bases, with 17 bases left between them. The germline V gene encodes CDR1 MNHNS and CDR2 SASEGT. The CDR3 consists of 16 residues. DNA for the CDR3: TGTGCCAGCAGTAAAGAGACGCCCGGGAACAATCAGCCCCAGCATTTT. It yields the protein CASSKETPGNNQPQHF.

This sequence joins TRBV28 and TRBJ2-5; 12 positions match TRBD2. The junction had 18 bases not matched to a gene; V was cut back by 11 bases and J by 5 bases. Germline values: CDR1 MDHEN, CDR2 SYDVKM. The length of the CDR3 is 17 residues. CDR3: CAGSSALGTSGRETQYF. The CDR3 DNA reads as TGTGCCGGCTCTAGTGCCCTAGGTACTAGCGGGAGGGAGACCCAGTACTTC. Filled out from reference TRBV28 and TRBJ2-5, the complete variable domain reads DVKVTQSSRYLVKRTGEKVFLECVQDMDHENMFWYRQDPGLGLRLIYFSYDVKMKEKGDIPEGYSVSREKKERFSLILESASTNQTSMYLCAGSSALGTSGRETQYFGPGTRLLVL.

In nucleotides, the CDR3 is TGCGCCAGCAGCCCTCGTTACGGGGGAGGGTCCTTGAACACTGAAGCTTTCTTT. It yields the protein CASSPRYGGGSLNTEAFF. The V gene is TRBV4-1, the J gene TRBJ1-1, with a possible D match to TRBD1 (5 bases). Trimming removed 4 bases at V and 0 bases at J, with 21 bases between. There are 18 residues in the CDR3. The germline V gene has CDR1 MGHRA and CDR2 YSYEKL.

V gene TRBV5-1 combines with J gene TRBJ1-3; D uncertain. This CDR3 has 18 residues. The V end was cut by 0 bases, the J end by 0 bases, with 16 bases between. Germline-derived CDR1 and CDR2 are SGHRS and YFSETQ. CDR3 DNA: TGCGCCAGCAGCTTGGCTCCGTATTCGGGTTACTCTGGAAACACCATATATTTT. This codes for CASSLAPYSGYSGNTIYF.

The chain couples TRBV23-1 to TRBJ1-2; no firm D call. TRBV23-1 is sorted into the ORF group, with uncertain function. The V gene lost 4 bases and the J gene lost 3 bases, with 15 bases spanning the gap. This CDR3 contains 15 residues. For the CDR3, the DNA is TGCGCCAGCAGTCCGACGAGTGGAAGCTACTATGGCTACACCTTC. Translation: CASSPTSGSYYGYTF.

This rearrangement joins TRBV27 to TRBJ2-7, with a tentative D call TRBD2 (7 bases). Germline V gives CDR1 MNHEY, CDR2 SMNVEV (reference sequence). The CDR3 has 14 amino acids. Trimming removed 3 bases from V and 3 bases from J, with 12 bases in between. This CDR3 is CASSLRGGYYEQYF. The CDR3 DNA follows: TGTGCCAGCAGTTTGCGCGGGGGCTACTACGAGCAGTACTTC.

This sequence joins TRBV21-1 and TRBJ1-4. TRBV21-1 is listed as a pseudogene. The CDR3 has 15 amino acids. DNA for the CDR3: TGTGCCAGCAGCAAAGACGAGAAGTCTAATGAAAAACTGTTTTTT. It specifies CASSKDEKSNEKLFF.

Only a few counts were recorded for this clone. The chain combines TRBV11-1 with TRBJ2-1; tentatively, D is TRBD2 (6 bases). V dropped 5 bases and J dropped 3 bases, with 17 bases sitting between them. This CDR3 has 16 residues. The germline V gene encodes CDR1 SGHAT and CDR2 FQDESV (reference sequence). CDR3 amino acids: CASSPIGGSDYNEQFF. The CDR3 DNA sequence: TGTGCCAGCAGCCCCATCGGGGGTAGCGACTACAATGAGCAGTTCTTC.

The chain uses TRBV6-6 and TRBJ2-5; D might be TRBD2 (6 bases). From germline, CDR1 is MNHNY and CDR2 SVGAGI (reference sequence). Deletions cut 2 bases from V and 3 bases from J, with 13 bases between. The length of the CDR3 is 15 residues. The CDR3 nucleotides are TGTGCCAGCAGTTACGTTAGCGGTATAAAAGAGACCCAGTACTTC. Translating gives CASSYVSGIKETQYF.

This clone was found many times. This sequence joins TRBV27 and TRBJ2-7; 14 nucleotides align to TRBD2. CDR3 length equals 16 residues. Germline lookup yields CDR1 MNHEY and CDR2 SMNVEV (reference sequence). Trimming at V came to 5 bases and at J to 4 bases, leaving 7 bases not matched to a gene. CDR3 amino acids: CASSTGTSGRRYEQYF. In DNA, the CDR3 is TGTGCCAGCAGTACCGGGACTAGCGGGAGAAGGTACGAGCAGTACTTC.

The genes are TRBV7-9 and TRBJ2-6, with D possibly being TRBD1 (6 bases). Trimming left V 5 bases short and J 0 bases short, with 14 bases between. Germline CDR1 reads SEHNR; CDR2 reads FQNEAQ (reference sequence). The CDR3 is 17 residues long. CDR3 bases: TGTGCCAGCAGCCACCGACAGGCCTACTCTGGGGCCAACGTCCTGACTTTC. This codes for CASSHRQAYSGANVLTF.

The chain joins TRBV18 to TRBJ1-2; the match to TRBD1 covers 7 bases. Looked up from germline, CDR1 is KGHSH and CDR2 is LQKENI. This CDR3 has 13 residues. The ends lost 3 bases at V and 8 bases at J; junction bases unmatched: 6. The CDR3 DNA reads as TGTGCCAGCTCACCGAACAGGGGAGAAGGCTACACCTTC. Its translation is CASSPNRGEGYTF.

This clone was seen once. CDR3 protein: CAWSRTSAGDRSVFGLSGANVLTF. CDR3 coding DNA: TGTGCCTGGAGTCGGACCTCGGCGGGGGACAGGTCCGTCTTTGGTCTCTCTGGGGCCAACGTCCTGACTTTC. The gene calls are TRBV30 and TRBJ2-6, with a tentative D call TRBD1 (8 bases). V gave up 2 bases and J gave up 0 bases, with 35 bases separating them. CDR1 is GTSNPN and CDR2 is SVGIG in the germline V gene (reference sequence). This CDR3 contains 24 residues.

Remarks on this clone: At the DNA level, this CDR3 is encoded by other sequences in the same sample as well. This chain uses TRBV5-4 with TRBJ2-7, with TRBD1 matching 7 bases. With V trimmed by 5 bases and J by 0 bases, 8 bases remained unmatched. The CDR3 consists of 15 residues. Germline CDR1 and CDR2: SGHNT and YYREEE (reference sequence). The CDR3: CASSLDGDSSYEQYF. The CDR3 nucleotides read TGTGCCAGCAGTTTAGACGGGGACAGCTCCTACGAGCAGTACTTC.

This chain joins TRBV5-1 and TRBJ2-7; TRBD1 aligns across 10 bases. CDR3 length: 16 amino acids. Trimming removed 3 bases from V and 1 base from J; junction bases left unmatched: 7. In germline, CDR1 is SGHRS, CDR2 YFSETQ. The CDR3 loop is CASSSRTGQGSYEQYF. Written as DNA, the CDR3 is TGCGCCAGCAGCTCCCGTACGGGACAGGGGTCCTACGAGCAGTACTTC. Full variable domain (outside the CDR3, taken from reference TRBV5-1 and TRBJ2-7): KAGVTQTPRYLIKTRGQQVTLSCSPISGHRSVSWYQQTPGQGLQFLFEYFSETQRNKGNFPGRFSGRQFSNSRSEMNVSTLELGDSALYLCASSSRTGQGSYEQYFGPGTRLTVT.

The table lists this clone with many counts. The chain carries TRBV27 and TRBJ2-1, with D perhaps TRBD2 (5 bases). V was clipped by 3 bases and J by 9 bases, with 18 bases between them. The CDR3 covers 15 residues. Germline values: CDR1 MNHEY, CDR2 SMNVEV (reference sequence). For the CDR3, the DNA is TGTGCCAGCAGTTTTTTGACTGCGGGCTCCAGTGAGCAGTTCTTC. Translation: CASSFLTAGSSEQFF.

This clone was detected once. This chain uses TRBV30 with TRBJ2-2; D uncertain. The CDR3 totals 14 residues. V lost 4 bases and J lost 5, with 14 bases in between. From germline, CDR1 is GTSNPN and CDR2 SVGIG (reference sequence). The CDR3 bases are TGTGCCTGGACTGGGGTCGCAGGTACCGGGGAGCTGTTTTTT. This gives the protein CAWTGVAGTGELFF.

The J gene is TRBJ2-4, the V gene TRBV4-1; no definite D call. V was cut by 1 base and J by 8 bases, with 9 bases left in between. The CDR3 extends over 13 amino acids. CDR1 MGHRA and CDR2 YSYEKL come from the germline V gene. The CDR3 nucleotides read TGCGCCAGCAGCCAAGGGTCAGGCGACATTCAGTACTTC. Translation gives CASSQGSGDIQYF.

The rearrangement links TRBV19 to TRBJ2-2; TRBD2 agrees at 11 bases. The CDR3 is 16 residues long. V shed 8 bases, J shed 5 bases, and the junction held 10 bases outside the gene matches. Germline-derived CDR1 and CDR2 are LNHDA and SQIVND (reference sequence). CDR3 residues: CASVAGGPIWTGELFF. The CDR3 coding sequence is TGTGCCAGTGTAGCGGGAGGGCCCATATGGACCGGGGAGCTGTTTTTT.

This clone was seen a few times. CDR3 sequence: CASSLKGRNRRYGYTF. DNA of the CDR3: TGTGCCAGCAGTTTAAAAGGGCGGAACCGTCGGTATGGCTACACCTTC. The chain is built from TRBV28 and TRBJ1-2, with D hard to call. V lost 2 bases to trimming and J lost 5 bases, with 18 bases between them. Germline V gives CDR1 MDHEN, CDR2 SYDVKM. The CDR3 covers 16 residues.

CDR3 coding DNA: TGTGCCAGCAACGAACAGGGGATTAGTTACTATGGCTACACCTTC. As protein: CASNEQGISYYGYTF. The chain uses TRBV28 and TRBJ1-2; TRBD1 aligns across 7 bases. V shed 7 bases, J shed 3 bases, and the junction held 11 bases outside the gene matches. Germline CDR1 is MDHEN and CDR2 is SYDVKM. The CDR3 sequence is 15 residues long.